A selection of T cell receptor beta chains follows, all from one sample in a study of T cell responses to AZD1222 COVID-19 vaccine. The method was immunoSEQ multiplex PCR; TCRdb's version includes in-frame clones alone and lacks a portion of them. The table shows about 120,000 clones, with around 90% occurring only once. Sequences were derived from peripheral blood, sampled on day 0 of AZD1222 vaccination. The receptors shown here come from an adult in good health. The CDR3 runs from the conserved cysteine through the conserved F or W. A D gene is named only where the DNA matches it firmly. Rows may omit the clone size; those that give it use once, few, many or a size class.

CDR3 DNA,CDR3 protein,V gene,clone size,D gene,J gene
TGTGCCAGCAGCCAACGACAGGGGGCAGGGGAGCAGTACTTC,CASSQRQGAGEQYF,TRBV3-1/TRBV3-2,-,TRBD1,TRBJ2-7
TGTGCCAGCAGTGAAACCGAACTGGGTGGCTACACCTTC,CASSETELGGYTF,TRBV6-1,once,-,TRBJ1-2
TGTGCCAGCAGTGACGGGACAGGGGGCAGCAAGACTGAAGCTTTCTTT,CASSDGTGGSKTEAFF,TRBV6-1,-,TRBD1,TRBJ1-1
TGTGCCAGTAGTCCTGTGGGACAGGGAGGGTCCTACGAGCAGTACTTC,CASSPVGQGGSYEQYF,TRBV19,-,TRBD1,TRBJ2-7
TGTGCCAGCAGCCCCGGTGGGAGCGAGCAGTTCTTC,CASSPGGSEQFF,TRBV2,few,-,TRBJ2-1
TGTGCCAGCACCTTAAAAATAGGGGGCCTCGGAGGCTACACCTTC,CASTLKIGGLGGYTF,TRBV27,-,TRBD1,TRBJ1-2
TGTGCCAGTAGTATTCGACATACAGCCTACGAGCAGTACTTC,CASSIRHTAYEQYF,TRBV19,-,-,TRBJ2-7
TGCAGCGCCCAAAGTGGACAGAGCTCCTACAATGAGCAGTTCTTC,CSAQSGQSSYNEQFF,TRBV29-1,-,-,TRBJ2-1
TGTGCCAGCAGGGGACAACCCTACGAGCAGTACTTC,CASRGQPYEQYF,TRBV2,-,-,TRBJ2-7
TGCAGCGTTTTCGACGGAAAGGGGGGCACAACTAATGAAAAACTGTTTTTT,CSVFDGKGGTTNEKLFF,TRBV29-1,-,-,TRBJ1-4
TGTGCCAGCGGTTCCTTGGGTAGCTCCTACAATGAGCAGTTCTTC,CASGSLGSSYNEQFF,TRBV7-3,-,-,TRBJ2-1
TGCGCCAGCAGTGAGCTGTTCCGGGGGGTGAACACTGAAGCTTTCTTT,CASSELFRGVNTEAFF,TRBV10-1,-,-,TRBJ1-1
TGTGCCAGCAGCCGCGGAGGGGCCCGCTATGGCTACACCTTC,CASSRGGARYGYTF,TRBV16,-,-,TRBJ1-2
TGTGCCAGCAGTTTAATAGGCTCGGCGAGTTATAGCAATCAGCCCCAGCATTTT,CASSLIGSASYSNQPQHF,TRBV27,-,-,TRBJ1-5
TGTGCCAAGACAAACTATGGCTACACCTTC,CAKTNYGYTF,TRBV30,-,-,TRBJ1-2
TGTGCCAGCAGACCTAAGGGAGTTGCAACTAATGAAAAACTGTTTTTT,CASRPKGVATNEKLFF,TRBV28,once,-,TRBJ1-4
TGTGCCAGCAGTCCCGGACCGGGACAGCAATACAATGAGCAGTTCTTC,CASSPGPGQQYNEQFF,TRBV11-2,-,TRBD1,TRBJ2-1
TGTGCCAGCAGCCCACCGAGGACAGGGAACTATGGCTACACCTTC,CASSPPRTGNYGYTF,TRBV3-1/TRBV3-2,-,TRBD1,TRBJ1-2
TGCAGCGTTGAAGGACCGGGACAGGGGGCGCCGGATACGCAGTATTTT,CSVEGPGQGAPDTQYF,TRBV29-1,-,TRBD1,TRBJ2-3
TGTGCCAGCAGCTTAGGAGAGGGGGTAGGAGATACGCAGTATTTT,CASSLGEGVGDTQYF,TRBV7-9,-,-,TRBJ2-3
TGTGCCGTCCACGGGGTTAACACCGGGGAGCTGTTTTTT,CAVHGVNTGELFF,TRBV6-1,-,-,TRBJ2-2
TGCGCCAGCAGCTTGGACGGGCGACAGACCTACGAGCAGTACTTC,CASSLDGRQTYEQYF,TRBV5-1,-,-,TRBJ2-7
TGTGCCAGCAGTTATCAAAACACTGAAGCTTTCTTT,CASSYQNTEAFF,TRBV6-1,-,-,TRBJ1-1
TGTGCCAGCAGACCCGCGTGGGGCATGAACACTGAAGCTTTCTTT,CASRPAWGMNTEAFF,TRBV6-6,-,-,TRBJ1-1
TGTGCCAGTAGTATAGAGGGACAGGGTCGGTCACCCCTCCACTTT,CASSIEGQGRSPLHF,TRBV19,few,TRBD1,TRBJ1-6
TGTGCCACCAGTGACGGCGACAGGGGAGGAGAGCAGTACTTC,CATSDGDRGGEQYF,TRBV24-1,few,TRBD1,TRBJ2-7
TGTGCCTGGAGTCCCCCGGACAGAAAACCCCTCACTGAAGCTTTCTTT,CAWSPPDRKPLTEAFF,TRBV30,once,-,TRBJ1-1
TGTGCCATCAGTGACCTCCTAGCCCCCTCCTACAATGAGCAGTTCTTC,CAISDLLAPSYNEQFF,TRBV10-3,-,-,TRBJ2-1
TGTGCCAGCTCACCACTTGCGGGGGGCAGGGTAGCCAAAAACATTCAGTACTTC,CASSPLAGGRVAKNIQYF,TRBV18,once,TRBD2,TRBJ2-4
TGTGCCAGCTCACCATCTCTGGACGGGAACTATGGCTACACCTTC,CASSPSLDGNYGYTF,TRBV18,-,-,TRBJ1-2
TGTGCCAGCAGCTCTCGACGGTCGAACACCGGGGAGCTGTTTTTT,CASSSRRSNTGELFF,TRBV5-8,-,-,TRBJ2-2
TGCGCCAGCAGCTCCGGACAGGCACCCTACGAGCAGTACTTC,CASSSGQAPYEQYF,TRBV5-1,few,TRBD1,TRBJ2-7
TGCAGCGTTGAAGCTGCCCCCAGTGGAGCTTTCTTT,CSVEAAPSGAFF,TRBV29-1,once,-,TRBJ1-1
TGTGCCAGCAGCTTAGTAGGGGAAACAGATACGCAGTATTTT,CASSLVGETDTQYF,TRBV7-9,-,-,TRBJ2-3
TGCGCCAGCAGCTTGGGTTTTAGCGGGAGTTTGGACGGGGAGCTGTTTTTT,CASSLGFSGSLDGELFF,TRBV5-1,-,TRBD2,TRBJ2-2
TGTGCCAGCAGCTTAGCGGGGGGGCAGCTAAGCTACGAGCAGTACTTC,CASSLAGGQLSYEQYF,TRBV7-9,-,-,TRBJ2-7
TGTGCCAGCAGCGAGGGACTAGCGGGAAGGGGGGAGACCCAGTACTTC,CASSEGLAGRGETQYF,TRBV11-2,-,TRBD2,TRBJ2-5
TGTGCCAGCAGTCAAAACGGACAGGGGGCCTGGAACACTGAAGCTTTCTTT,CASSQNGQGAWNTEAFF,TRBV27,-,TRBD1,TRBJ1-1
TGTGCCAGCAGCTCGGACAGGGCGAAGGTTCCGGATGAGCAGTTCTTC,CASSSDRAKVPDEQFF,TRBV7-3,-,TRBD1,TRBJ2-1
TGTGCCAGCAGTCCGGGACTAGCGGGAGTTCATGAGCAGTTCTTC,CASSPGLAGVHEQFF,TRBV6-5,-,TRBD2,TRBJ2-1
TGTGCCAGCCGCGGGGACGGACCTCATCACACTGAAGCTTTCTTT,CASRGDGPHHTEAFF,TRBV2,-,-,TRBJ1-1
TGTGCCATCAGTGTGGACAGGGGGAACACTGAAGCTTTCTTT,CAISVDRGNTEAFF,TRBV10-3,-,TRBD1,TRBJ1-1